Listed here are 3 T cell receptor beta chains from one sample, sequenced in a study of cytomegalovirus exposure and HLA in healthy donors. The PCR contained 60 Vbeta and 13 Jbeta primers. The table came from immunoSEQ multiplex PCR; TCRdb's copy has only in-frame clones and leaves some out. Found here are 200,000 to 300,000 clones, 82% of them singletons; the top ten hold 5.4%. The sequencing input was PBMCs. The receptors stem from a woman aged 40 to 50 in good health and CMV-seropositive.

This clone was seen a handful of times. The chain is built from TRBV30 and TRBJ2-5; D may be TRBD2 (6 bases). Trimming shortened V by 5 bases and J by 5 bases, and 12 bases separated the two germline ends. Germline CDR1 GTSNPN, CDR2 SVGIG (reference sequence). The CDR3 has 12 residues. CDR3 nucleotide sequence: TGTGCCTGGGCCCCTGGAGGGGAGACCCAGTACTTC. This sequence encodes CAWAPGGETQYF.

The chain uses TRBV6-5 and TRBJ2-7, with 8 bases that match TRBD2. This CDR3 has 14 residues. Germline trimming cut 2 bases from V and 4 bases from J; bases unmatched to any gene: 4. Looked up from germline, CDR1 is MNHEY and CDR2 is SVGAGI. The CDR3 region is CASSYREGTYEQYF. The CDR3 coding sequence is TGTGCCAGCAGTTACCGGGAGGGGACGTACGAGCAGTACTTC.

Here the CDR3 reads CASSFGLASYTFSYEQYF. The CDR3 DNA reads TGCGCCAGCAGCTTCGGACTAGCATCTTATACCTTCTCCTACGAGCAGTACTTC. This chain joins TRBV5-1 and TRBJ2-7; 8 nucleotides match TRBD2. V shed 2 bases, J shed 0 bases, and the junction held 13 bases outside the gene matches. CDR3 length equals 18 residues. Germline V gene data show CDR1 as SGHRS and CDR2 as YFSETQ.